Following are 8 T cell receptor beta chains from one sample sequenced in a study of blood T cell repertoires in COVID-19. Some clones are missing from TCRdb's copy, which holds only in-frame ones; the method was immunoSEQ multiplex PCR. The sample shows over 100,000 clones, about 89% of them seen only once. The specimen sequenced was peripheral blood. These receptor sequences come from a human donor in a cohort sampled during active COVID-19.

This sequence joins TRBV5-8 and TRBJ1-5; tentatively, D is TRBD1 (6 bases). Trimming cost V 3 bases and J 0 bases, with 10 bases left between them. Germline values: CDR1 SGHTS, CDR2 YDEGEE. The CDR3 contains 15 residues. The CDR3 DNA reads TGTGCCAGCAGCTCACAGGGCTATAGCAATCAGCCCCAGCATTTT. This gives the protein CASSSQGYSNQPQHF.

The rearrangement uses TRBV29-1 and TRBJ1-1; 12 bases fit TRBD1. The germline V gene encodes CDR1 SQVTM and CDR2 ANQGSEA. This CDR3 is 16 amino acids long. V was pared by 3 bases and J by 1 base, with 6 bases of the junction left unmatched. DNA for the CDR3: TGCAGCGTTGATTGGGGGACAGGGGGCGAGAACACTGAAGCTTTCTTT. Its protein is CSVDWGTGGENTEAFF.

This CDR3 reads CASSPDPDRVSHEQYF. Written as DNA, the CDR3 is TGTGCCAGCAGCCCCGACCCGGACAGGGTCTCTCACGAGCAGTACTTC. The chain combines TRBV5-4 with TRBJ2-7, with 8 bases lining up with TRBD1. In germline, CDR1 is SGHNT, CDR2 YYREEE (reference sequence). The junction had 14 bases not matched to a gene; V was cut back by 4 bases and J by 5 bases. CDR3 length: 16 residues.

This chain uses TRBV12-5 with TRBJ2-2, with TRBD2 identical over 8 bases. V dropped 7 bases and J dropped 9; count of bases not matched to a gene: 16. This CDR3 contains 16 residues. Germline V CDR1 and CDR2: LGHNT, FRNRAP. The CDR3 spells CASAPLARGGYWELFF. Here the CDR3 DNA reads TGTGCTAGTGCCCCCCTCGCCCGGGGGGGCTACTGGGAGCTGTTTTTT.

This clone showed up just once. The rearrangement links TRBV28 to TRBJ1-1, with D possibly TRBD1 on 6 matching bases. The CDR3 is 14 amino acids. Per germline, CDR1 MDHEN and CDR2 SYDVKM. Trimming left V 5 bases short and J 0 bases short, with 10 bases between. CDR3 DNA sequence: TGTGCCAGCAGTCGACAGGACTTGAACACTGAAGCTTTCTTT. Its protein is CASSRQDLNTEAFF.

This clone came up once. The V gene is TRBV5-1, the J gene TRBJ1-6, with D maybe TRBD1 (5 bases). CDR1 is SGHRS, CDR2 YFSETQ, per germline. V gave up 3 bases and J gave up 0 bases, with 19 bases separating them. The CDR3 has 19 amino acids. CDR3 loop: CASSSYGTAGSSYNSPLHF. For the CDR3, the DNA is TGCGCCAGCAGCTCCTACGGGACTGCGGGGAGCTCCTATAATTCACCCCTCCACTTT. The whole variable domain, filled in from reference TRBV5-1 and TRBJ1-6, reads KAGVTQTPRYLIKTRGQQVTLSCSPISGHRSVSWYQQTPGQGLQFLFEYFSETQRNKGNFPGRFSGRQFSNSRSEMNVSTLELGDSALYLCASSSYGTAGSSYNSPLHFGNGTRLTVT.

This chain uses TRBV6-5 with TRBJ1-1; a weak D match, TRBD1 (6 bases). The CDR3 has 15 amino acids. V was shortened by 2 bases and J by 2 bases, with 12 bases between the two germline ends. Germline loops: CDR1 MNHEY, CDR2 SVGAGI. In DNA, the CDR3 is TGTGCCAGCAGTTACGGTGGACAGCCTAACACTGAAGCTTTCTTT. This gives the protein CASSYGGQPNTEAFF.

This chain joins TRBV4-2 and TRBJ2-6; tentative D call: TRBD1 (5 bases). The CDR3 extends over 16 amino acids. Per the germline V gene, CDR1 is LGHNA and CDR2 is YNFKEQ. Trimming removed 2 bases at V and 0 bases at J, with 8 bases between. CDR3 nucleotide sequence: TGTGCCAGCAGCCAACAGGGATCCTCTGGGGCCAACGTCCTGACTTTC. Translated, it gives CASSQQGSSGANVLTF.